One sample yielded the 9 T cell receptor beta chains listed below, sequenced in a study of response to subunit inactivated influenza vaccine. TCRdb re-derived calls from the RT-PCR reads in MiXCR, one entry per CDR3 protein. The table includes over 400,000 distinct CDR3 sequences, around 13% detected once. The sequencing here drew on PBMCs from blood, taken roughly 48 days after vaccination. Source of these receptors: a man aged 45-65 years who received an inactivated influenza vaccine.

This clonotype was detected only a few times. This chain joins TRBV19 and TRBJ1-5; 7 nucleotides agree with TRBD1. The CDR3 totals 14 residues. Losses at the gene ends were 7 bases for V and 6 bases for J; bases not matched to a gene: 9. Per the germline V gene, CDR1 is LNHDA and CDR2 is SQIVND (reference sequence). The CDR3 coding sequence is TGTGCCAGTATACTACAGGGGACGGGTCAGCCCCAGCATTTT. It is translated as CASILQGTGQPQHF.

With respect to this clonotype: A junction boundary mismatches the germline segment, possibly from a read error. The V and J genes are TRBV7-9 and TRBJ2-1; D call uncertain. The CDR3 spans 11 residues. Per germline, CDR1 SEHNR and CDR2 FQNEAQ (reference sequence). DNA for the CDR3: TGTGCCAGCAGCCACTACAATGAGCAGCTCTTC. It is translated as CASSHYNEQLF.

This sequence joins TRBV20-1 and TRBJ2-2, with D hard to call. CDR1 is DFQATT and CDR2 is SNEGSKA in the germline V gene (reference sequence). The CDR3 contains 13 residues. Deletions cut 0 bases from V and 10 bases from J, with 12 bases between. CDR3: CSARDPLQPELFF. CDR3 sequence (DNA): TGCAGTGCTAGAGATCCTTTGCAGCCGGAGCTGTTTTTT.

The gene calls are TRBV6-1 and TRBJ2-7; D could derive from TRBD1 or TRBD2 (7 bases each). V was shortened by 7 bases and J by 0 bases, with 16 bases between the two germline ends. This CDR3 comprises 15 residues. Germline CDR1 and CDR2: MNHNS and SASEGT. CDR3 sequence reads: CASKGQGGGSYEQYF. CDR3 in DNA: TGTGCCAGCAAAGGTCAGGGGGGGGGCTCCTACGAGCAGTACTTC.

This clonotype was detected many times. The rearrangement links TRBV29-1 to TRBJ2-5, with no clear D. Germline lookup yields CDR1 SQVTM and CDR2 ANQGSEA. The CDR3 is 13 residues long. Trimming shortened V by 3 bases and J by 4 bases, and 12 bases separated the two germline ends. The CDR3 here is CSVDQASTETQYF. The CDR3 coding sequence is TGCAGCGTTGACCAAGCGTCCACAGAGACCCAGTACTTC. Filled out from reference TRBV29-1 and TRBJ2-5, the complete variable domain reads SAVISQKPSRDICQRGTSLTIQCQVDSQVTMMFWYRQQPGQSLTLIATANQGSEATYESGFVIDKFPISRPNLTFSTLTVSNMSPEDSSIYLCSVDQASTETQYFGPGTRLLVL.

V usage is TRBV5-6 and J usage is TRBJ2-5; D ambiguous. CDR1 is SGHDT, CDR2 YYEEEE, per germline. This CDR3 is 12 amino acids long. Trimming stripped 2 bases from V and 6 bases from J, with 8 bases between. The CDR3 sequence is CASSLWFQTQYF. Here the CDR3 DNA reads TGTGCCAGCAGCTTATGGTTCCAGACCCAGTACTTC.

This sequence joins TRBV4-3 and TRBJ1-1; D is possibly TRBD1 (6 bases). The V gene lost 0 bases and the J gene lost 2 bases, with 10 bases spanning the gap. In germline, CDR1 is LGHNA, CDR2 YSLEER. CDR3 length: 15 amino acids. This CDR3 reads CASSQESRGNTEAFF. The DNA for the CDR3 is TGCGCCAGCAGCCAAGAATCCAGGGGTAACACTGAAGCTTTCTTT.

CDR3 bases: TGTGCCAGCAGCCCTGCGGTTTACAATACCGGGGAGCTGTTTTTT. Its translation is CASSPAVYNTGELFF. J is TRBJ2-2 and V is TRBV7-6; D not certain. CDR3 length: 15 residues. V shed 5 bases and J shed 5 bases, with 15 bases lying between them. Germline loops: CDR1 SGHVS, CDR2 FNYEAQ.

This clonotype has at least ten counts. The rearrangement uses TRBV7-2 and TRBJ2-7; D is perhaps TRBD2 (6 bases). The germline CDR1 and CDR2 sequences are SGHTA and FQGNSA. The CDR3 loop spans 13 amino acids. Deletions cut 2 bases from V and 5 bases from J, with 10 bases between. CDR3 region: CASSLQGLHEQYF. CDR3 bases: TGTGCCAGCAGCTTACAGGGACTCCACGAGCAGTACTTC. The full variable domain, in which reference TRBV7-2 and TRBJ2-7 provide the parts outside the CDR3, is GAGVSQSPSNKVTEKGKDVELRCDPISGHTALYWYRQSLGQGLEFLIYFQGNSAPDKSGLPSDRFSAERTGGSVSTLTIQRTQQEDSAVYLCASSLQGLHEQYFGPGTRLTVT.